The source of this T cell receptor beta chain is a study of T cells in Graves' hyperthyroidism and ophthalmopathy. Study conclusions and caveats: Blood also showed most of the thyroid clonotypes that were expanded above 0.001.

A word on this clonotype: The antigen is not known. With a much larger clone just one base away, this may be a read error.

Patients were excluded for uncontrolled infection, other autoimmune disease, pregnancy or lactation. In making diagnoses, clinical symptoms, serum thyroxine and TRAb, thyroid ultrasound and orbital computed tomography were all used. Cells are PBMCs isolated from roughly 9.2 ml of fresh blood. There are 13 residues in the CDR3. Germline CDR1 reads KGHSH; CDR2 reads LQKENI. TCR beta CDR3 regions were amplified from RNA. The HTBI primer set was used in a first-round RT-PCR of the TCR CDR3. TCRdb ran MiXCR on the multiplex PCR reads and lists one entry per CDR3 protein. The sample consists of roughly 500,000 distinct CDR3 sequences, under 25% of them appearing once.

Sequencing used blood. V and J are TRBV18 and TRBJ2-1; D might be TRBD1 or TRBD2, each matching 5 bases. The assigned J gene may be wrong: the sequence end matches TRBJ2-7 better. The receptor was derived from a woman aged 65 to 85 with Graves' ophthalmopathy. The DNA of the CDR3 is TGTGCCAGCTCACGGGGGACCTACAATGAGCAGTACTTC. The encoded protein is CASSRGTYNEQYF.